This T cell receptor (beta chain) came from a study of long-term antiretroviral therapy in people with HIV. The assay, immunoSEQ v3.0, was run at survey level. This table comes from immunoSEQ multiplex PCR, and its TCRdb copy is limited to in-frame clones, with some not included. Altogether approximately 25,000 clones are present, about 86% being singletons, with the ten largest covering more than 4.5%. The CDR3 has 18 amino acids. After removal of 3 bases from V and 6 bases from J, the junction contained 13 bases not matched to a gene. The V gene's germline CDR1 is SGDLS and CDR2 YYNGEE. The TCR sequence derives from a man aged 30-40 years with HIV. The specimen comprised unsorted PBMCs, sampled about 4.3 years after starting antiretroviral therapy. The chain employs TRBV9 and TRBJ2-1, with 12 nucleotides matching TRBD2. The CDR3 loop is CASSDRTSGETLGNEQFF. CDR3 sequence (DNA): TGTGCCAGCAGCGATAGGACTAGCGGGGAAACCCTGGGCAATGAGCAGTTCTTC.